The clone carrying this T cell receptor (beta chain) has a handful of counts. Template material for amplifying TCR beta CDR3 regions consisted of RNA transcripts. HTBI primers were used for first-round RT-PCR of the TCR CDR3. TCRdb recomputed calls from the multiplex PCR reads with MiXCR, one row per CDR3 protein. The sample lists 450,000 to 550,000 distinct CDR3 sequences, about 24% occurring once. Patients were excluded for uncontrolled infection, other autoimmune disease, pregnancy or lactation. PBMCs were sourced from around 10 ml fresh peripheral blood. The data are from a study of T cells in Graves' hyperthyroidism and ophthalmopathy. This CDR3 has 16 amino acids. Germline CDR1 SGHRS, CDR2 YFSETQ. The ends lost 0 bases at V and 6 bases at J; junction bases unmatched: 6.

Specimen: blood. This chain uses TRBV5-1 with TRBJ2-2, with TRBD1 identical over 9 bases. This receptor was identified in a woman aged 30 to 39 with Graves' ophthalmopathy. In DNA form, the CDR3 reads TGCGCCAGCAGCTTGGAGGACAGGGGCGGATCCGGGGAGCTGTTTTTT. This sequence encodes CASSLEDRGGSGELFF.